The 2 T cell receptor beta chains below were found in one sample sequenced in a study of blood T cell repertoires in COVID-19. Assay used: immunoSEQ multiplex PCR; TCRdb lists only in-frame clones, some missing. Here the sample spans approximately 310,000 clones, roughly 90% being singletons. Material for sequencing was PBMCs or T cells enriched from blood (not recorded which). These TCRs come from a man aged 55 to 69 who had recovered from COVID-19.

This clone was recorded only once. The rearrangement joins TRBV28 to TRBJ1-2; 7 bases map to TRBD1. The CDR3 loop spans 14 amino acids. CDR1 MDHEN and CDR2 SYDVKM come from the germline V gene. Trimming removed 6 bases from V and 5 bases from J; junction bases left unmatched: 9. The CDR3 is CASRKSGGEYGYTF. Here the CDR3 DNA reads TGTGCCAGCAGAAAATCAGGGGGAGAATATGGCTACACCTTC.

The chain recombines TRBV6-6 with TRBJ2-1; D gene ambiguous. The V gene lost 6 bases and the J gene lost 8 bases, with 14 bases spanning the gap. Germline V gene data show CDR1 as MNHNY and CDR2 as SVGAGI (reference sequence). The CDR3 spans 13 residues. CDR3 amino acids: CASSNLMGDEQFF. The CDR3 nucleotides are TGTGCCAGCAGCAACCTAATGGGCGATGAGCAGTTCTTC.